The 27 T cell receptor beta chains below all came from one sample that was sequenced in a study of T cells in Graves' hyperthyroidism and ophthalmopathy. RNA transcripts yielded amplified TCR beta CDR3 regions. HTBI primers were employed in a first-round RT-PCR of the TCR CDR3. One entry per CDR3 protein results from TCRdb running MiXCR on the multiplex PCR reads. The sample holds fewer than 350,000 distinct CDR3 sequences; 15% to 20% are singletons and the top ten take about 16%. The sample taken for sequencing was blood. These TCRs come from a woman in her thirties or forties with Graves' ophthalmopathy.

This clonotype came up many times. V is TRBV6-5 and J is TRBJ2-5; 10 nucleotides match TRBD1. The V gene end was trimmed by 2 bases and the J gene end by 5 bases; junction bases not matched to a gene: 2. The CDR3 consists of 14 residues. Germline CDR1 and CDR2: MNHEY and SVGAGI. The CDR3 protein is CASSYGTGEETQYF. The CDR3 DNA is TGTGCCAGCAGTTACGGGACAGGGGAGGAGACCCAGTACTTC.

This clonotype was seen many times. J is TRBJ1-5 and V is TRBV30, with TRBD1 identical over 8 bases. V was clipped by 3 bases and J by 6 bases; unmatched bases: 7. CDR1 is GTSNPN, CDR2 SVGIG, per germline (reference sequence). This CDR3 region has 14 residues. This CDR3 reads CAWSRGQGGQPQHF. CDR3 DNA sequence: TGTGCCTGGAGCAGAGGACAGGGCGGTCAGCCCCAGCATTTT.

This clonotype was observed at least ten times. The CDR3 DNA reads TGCAGTGCTAGGACCGGGACAGGGGATACTGAAGCTTTCTTT. Its protein product is CSARTGTGDTEAFF. The chain recombines TRBV20-1 with TRBJ1-1, with 10 bases fitting TRBD1. The junction had 6 bases not matched to a gene; V was cut back by 3 bases and J by 5 bases. Germline V gene lookup returns CDR1 DFQATT and CDR2 SNEGSKA (reference sequence). The CDR3 consists of 14 residues.

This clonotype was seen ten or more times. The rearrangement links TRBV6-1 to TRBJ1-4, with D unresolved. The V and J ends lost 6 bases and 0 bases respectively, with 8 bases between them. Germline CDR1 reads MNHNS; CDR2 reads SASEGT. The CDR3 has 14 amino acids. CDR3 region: CASRPTSTNEKLFF. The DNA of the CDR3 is TGTGCCAGCAGACCGACATCAACTAATGAAAAACTGTTTTTT.

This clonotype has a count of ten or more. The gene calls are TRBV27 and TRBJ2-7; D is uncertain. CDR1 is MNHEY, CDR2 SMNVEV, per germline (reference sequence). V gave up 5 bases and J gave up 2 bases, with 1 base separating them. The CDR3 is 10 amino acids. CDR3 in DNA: TGTGCCAGCAGTCCCTACGAGCAGTACTTC. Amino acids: CASSPYEQYF.

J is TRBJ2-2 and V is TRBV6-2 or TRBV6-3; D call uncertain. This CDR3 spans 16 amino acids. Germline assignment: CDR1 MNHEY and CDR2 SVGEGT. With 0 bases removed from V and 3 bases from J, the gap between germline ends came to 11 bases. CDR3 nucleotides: TGTGCCAGCAGTTACTCGAAGGCAGTATACACCGGGGAGCTGTTTTTT. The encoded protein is CASSYSKAVYTGELFF.

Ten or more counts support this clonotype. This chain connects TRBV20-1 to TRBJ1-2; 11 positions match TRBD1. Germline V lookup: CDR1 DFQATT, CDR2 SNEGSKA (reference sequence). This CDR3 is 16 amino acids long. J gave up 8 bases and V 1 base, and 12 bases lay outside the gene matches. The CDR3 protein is CSARARPGQGGKGYTF. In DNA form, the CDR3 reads TGCAGTGCTAGAGCCCGCCCGGGACAGGGGGGCAAGGGCTACACCTTC.

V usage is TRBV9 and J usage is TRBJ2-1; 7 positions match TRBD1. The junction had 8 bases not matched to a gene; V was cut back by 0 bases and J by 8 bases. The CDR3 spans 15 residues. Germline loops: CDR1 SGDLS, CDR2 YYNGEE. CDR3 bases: TGTGCCAGCAGCGTAGAGGACAGGCGGTGGGATGAGCAGTTCTTC. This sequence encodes CASSVEDRRWDEQFF. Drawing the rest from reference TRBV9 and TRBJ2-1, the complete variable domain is DSGVTQTPKHLITATGQRVTLRCSPRSGDLSVYWYQQSLDQGLQFLIQYYNGEERAKGNILERFSAQQFPDLHSELNLSSLELGDSALYFCASSVEDRRWDEQFFGPGTRLTVL.

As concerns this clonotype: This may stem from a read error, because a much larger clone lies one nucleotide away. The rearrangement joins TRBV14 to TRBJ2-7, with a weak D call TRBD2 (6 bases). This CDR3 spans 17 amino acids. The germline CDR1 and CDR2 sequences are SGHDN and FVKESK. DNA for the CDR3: TGTGACAGCAGCCAAGATCGGCCAACGGGAGTATTCTACGAGCAGTACTTC. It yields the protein CDSSQDRPTGVFYEQYF.

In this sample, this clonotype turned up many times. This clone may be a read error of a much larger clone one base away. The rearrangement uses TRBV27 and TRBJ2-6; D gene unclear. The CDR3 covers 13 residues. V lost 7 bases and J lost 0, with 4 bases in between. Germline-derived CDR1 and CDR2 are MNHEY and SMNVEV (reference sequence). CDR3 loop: CASTHSGANVLTF. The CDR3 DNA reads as TGTGCCAGCACCCACTCTGGGGCCAACGTCCTGACTTTC.

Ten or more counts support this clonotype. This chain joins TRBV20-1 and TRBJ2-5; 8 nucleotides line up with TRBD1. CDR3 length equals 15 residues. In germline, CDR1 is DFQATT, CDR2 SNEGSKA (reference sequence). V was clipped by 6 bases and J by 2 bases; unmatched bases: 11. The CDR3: CSAPQGTGHQETQYF. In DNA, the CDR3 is TGCAGTGCGCCACAGGGGACAGGACATCAAGAGACCCAGTACTTC.

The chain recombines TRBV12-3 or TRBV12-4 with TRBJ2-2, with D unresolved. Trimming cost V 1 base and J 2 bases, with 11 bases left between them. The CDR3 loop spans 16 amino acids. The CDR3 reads CASSLGGRRNTGELFF. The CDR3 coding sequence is TGTGCCAGCAGTTTAGGAGGCCGGAGAAACACCGGGGAGCTGTTTTTT.

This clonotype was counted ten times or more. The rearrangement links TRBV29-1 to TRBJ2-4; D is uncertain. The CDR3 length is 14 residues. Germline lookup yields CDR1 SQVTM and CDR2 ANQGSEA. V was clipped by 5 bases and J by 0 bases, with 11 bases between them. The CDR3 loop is CSVQTPLAKNIQYF. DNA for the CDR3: TGCAGCGTTCAGACACCTCTAGCCAAAAACATTCAGTACTTC.

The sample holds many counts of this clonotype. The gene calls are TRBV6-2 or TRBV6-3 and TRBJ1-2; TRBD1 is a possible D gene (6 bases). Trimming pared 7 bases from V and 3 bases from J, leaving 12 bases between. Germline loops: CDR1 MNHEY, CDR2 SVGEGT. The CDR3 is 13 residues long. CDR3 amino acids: CASTKAGDYGYTF. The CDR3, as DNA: TGTGCCAGCACGAAGGCAGGGGACTATGGCTACACCTTC.

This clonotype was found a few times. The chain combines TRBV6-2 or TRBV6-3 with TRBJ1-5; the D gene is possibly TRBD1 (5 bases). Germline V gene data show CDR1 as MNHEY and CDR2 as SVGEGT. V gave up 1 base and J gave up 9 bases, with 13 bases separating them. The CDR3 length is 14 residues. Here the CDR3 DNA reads TGTGCCAGCAGTTACTTAGGCAGGGCGGCGCCCCAGCATTTT. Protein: CASSYLGRAAPQHF.

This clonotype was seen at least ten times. The CDR3, as DNA: TGTGCCACTAATCTAGGAGGTACCGGGGAGCTGTTTTTT. This gives the protein CATNLGGTGELFF. The chain couples TRBV30 to TRBJ2-2; TRBD2 is a possible D gene (5 bases). CDR1 and CDR2 from the germline V gene are GTSNPN and SVGIG (reference sequence). The CDR3 contains 13 residues. V dropped 8 bases and J dropped 5 bases, with 15 bases sitting between them.

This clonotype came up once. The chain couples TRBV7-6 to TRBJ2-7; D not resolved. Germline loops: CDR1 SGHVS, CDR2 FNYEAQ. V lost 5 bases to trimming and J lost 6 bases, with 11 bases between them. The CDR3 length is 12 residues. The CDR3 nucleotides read TGTGCCAGCAGCCACCCGGACGGCGAGCAGTACTTC. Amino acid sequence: CASSHPDGEQYF.

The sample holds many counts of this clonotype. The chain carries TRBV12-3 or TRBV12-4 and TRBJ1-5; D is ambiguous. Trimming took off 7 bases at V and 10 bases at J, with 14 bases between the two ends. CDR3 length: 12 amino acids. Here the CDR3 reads CASNFHGLPQHF. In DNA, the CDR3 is TGTGCCAGCAACTTCCATGGACTTCCCCAGCATTTT.

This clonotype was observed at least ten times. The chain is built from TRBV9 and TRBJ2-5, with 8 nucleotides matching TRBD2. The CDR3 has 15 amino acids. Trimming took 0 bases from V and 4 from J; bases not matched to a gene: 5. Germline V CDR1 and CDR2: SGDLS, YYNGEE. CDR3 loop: CASSVDGGAGETQYF. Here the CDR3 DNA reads TGTGCCAGCAGCGTAGACGGGGGGGCGGGAGAGACCCAGTACTTC.

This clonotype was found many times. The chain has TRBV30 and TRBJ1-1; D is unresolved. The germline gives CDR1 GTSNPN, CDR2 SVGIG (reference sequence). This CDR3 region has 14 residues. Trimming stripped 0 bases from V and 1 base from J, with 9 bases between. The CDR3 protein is CAWSVKGRNTEAFF. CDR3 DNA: TGTGCCTGGAGTGTGAAGGGAAGGAACACTGAAGCTTTCTTT. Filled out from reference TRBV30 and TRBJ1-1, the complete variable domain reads SQTIHQWPATLVQPVGSPLSLECTVEGTSNPNLYWYRQAAGRGLQLLFYSVGIGQISSEVPQNLSASRPQDRQFILSSKKLLLSDSGFYLCAWSVKGRNTEAFFGQGTRLTVV.

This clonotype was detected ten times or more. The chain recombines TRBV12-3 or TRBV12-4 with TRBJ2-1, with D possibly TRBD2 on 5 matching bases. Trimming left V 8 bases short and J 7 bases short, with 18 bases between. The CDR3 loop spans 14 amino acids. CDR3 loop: CASGKVGDLNEQFF. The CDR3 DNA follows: TGTGCCAGCGGGAAGGTGGGAGACCTTAATGAGCAGTTCTTC.

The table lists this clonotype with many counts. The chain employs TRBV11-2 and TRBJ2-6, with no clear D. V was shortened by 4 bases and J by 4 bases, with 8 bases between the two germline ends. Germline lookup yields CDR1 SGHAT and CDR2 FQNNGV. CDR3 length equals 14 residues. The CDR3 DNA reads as TGTGCCAGCAGCTCGCAGGTCGGGGCCAACGTCCTGACTTTC. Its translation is CASSSQVGANVLTF.

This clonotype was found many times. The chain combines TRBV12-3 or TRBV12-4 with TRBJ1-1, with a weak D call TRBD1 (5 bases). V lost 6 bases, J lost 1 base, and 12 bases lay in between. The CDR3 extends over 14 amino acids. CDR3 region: CASRYAGTNTEAFF. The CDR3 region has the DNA TGTGCCAGCAGATATGCCGGGACGAACACTGAAGCTTTCTTT.

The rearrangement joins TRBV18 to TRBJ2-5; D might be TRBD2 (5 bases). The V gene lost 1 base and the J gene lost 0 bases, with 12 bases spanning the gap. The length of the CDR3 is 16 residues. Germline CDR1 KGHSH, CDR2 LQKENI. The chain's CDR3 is CASSPLERVNQETQYF. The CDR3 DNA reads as TGTGCCAGCTCACCACTTGAGAGGGTGAACCAAGAGACCCAGTACTTC.

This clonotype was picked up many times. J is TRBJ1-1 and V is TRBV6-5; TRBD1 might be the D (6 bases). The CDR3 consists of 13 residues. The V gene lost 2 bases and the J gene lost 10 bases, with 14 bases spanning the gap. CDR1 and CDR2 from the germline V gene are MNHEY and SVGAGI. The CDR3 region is CASSYRGAKGAFF. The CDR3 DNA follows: TGTGCCAGCAGTTACCGGGGGGCGAAAGGAGCTTTCTTT.

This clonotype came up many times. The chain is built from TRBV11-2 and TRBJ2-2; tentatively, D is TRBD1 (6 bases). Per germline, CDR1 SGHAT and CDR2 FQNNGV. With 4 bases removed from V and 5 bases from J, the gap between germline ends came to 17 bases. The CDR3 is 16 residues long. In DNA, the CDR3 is TGTGCCAGCAGCTACCGTCGACAGGCTGCGACCGGGGAGCTGTTTTTT. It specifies CASSYRRQAATGELFF.

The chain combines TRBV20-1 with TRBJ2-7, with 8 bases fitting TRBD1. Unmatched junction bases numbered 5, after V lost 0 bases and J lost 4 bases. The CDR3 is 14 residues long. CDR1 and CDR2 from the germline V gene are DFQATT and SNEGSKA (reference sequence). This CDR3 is CSARDGQGGYEQYF. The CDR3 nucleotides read TGCAGTGCTAGAGACGGACAGGGTGGATACGAGCAGTACTTC.